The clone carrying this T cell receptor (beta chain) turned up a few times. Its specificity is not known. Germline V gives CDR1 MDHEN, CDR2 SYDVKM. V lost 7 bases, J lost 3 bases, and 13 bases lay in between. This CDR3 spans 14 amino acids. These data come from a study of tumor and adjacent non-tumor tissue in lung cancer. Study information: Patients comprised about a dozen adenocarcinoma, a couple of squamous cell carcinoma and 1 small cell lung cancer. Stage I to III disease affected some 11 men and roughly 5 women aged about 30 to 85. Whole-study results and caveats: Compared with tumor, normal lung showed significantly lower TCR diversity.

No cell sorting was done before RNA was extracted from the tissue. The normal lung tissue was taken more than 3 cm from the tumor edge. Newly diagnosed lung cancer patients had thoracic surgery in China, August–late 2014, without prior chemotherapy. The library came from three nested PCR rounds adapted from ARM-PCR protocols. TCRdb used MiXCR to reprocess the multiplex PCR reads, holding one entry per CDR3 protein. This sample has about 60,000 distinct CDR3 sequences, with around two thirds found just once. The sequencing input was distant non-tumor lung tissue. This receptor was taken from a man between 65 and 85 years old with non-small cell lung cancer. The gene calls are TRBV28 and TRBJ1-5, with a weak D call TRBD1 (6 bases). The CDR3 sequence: CASTTRQDNQPQHF. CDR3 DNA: TGTGCCAGCACCACCCGACAGGACAATCAGCCCCAGCATTTT.